A single sample is the source of the 28 T cell receptor beta chains below, sequenced in a study of cytomegalovirus exposure and HLA in healthy donors. The PCR made use of 60 Vbeta and 13 Jbeta primers. Clones were sequenced by immunoSEQ multiplex PCR, and TCRdb holds only the in-frame ones, with some missing. In the table there are about 94,000 clones, over 50% of which are singletons. The sequenced sample was PBMCs. Every receptor here comes from a young man in good health and CMV-seronegative.

The chain uses TRBV11-1 and TRBJ2-7; 8 bases match TRBD2. This CDR3 contains 13 residues. CDR1 and CDR2 (germline): SGHAT, FQDESV (reference sequence). With V trimmed by 5 bases and J by 6 bases, 6 bases remained unmatched. This CDR3 is CASSPSGGLEQYF. CDR3 bases: TGTGCCAGCAGCCCATCGGGGGGGCTCGAGCAGTACTTC.

The chain carries TRBV7-2 and TRBJ1-1, with D maybe TRBD1 (5 bases). Germline values: CDR1 SGHTA, CDR2 FQGNSA. Trimming took off 6 bases at V and 1 base at J, with 12 bases between the two ends. The CDR3 is made up of 14 amino acids. The CDR3 bases are TGTGCCAGCAGTAGGGGCTCGGAGAACACTGAAGCTTTCTTT. Protein sequence: CASSRGSENTEAFF. The variable domain in full, completed from reference TRBV7-2 and TRBJ1-1, reads GAGVSQSPSNKVTEKGKDVELRCDPISGHTALYWYRQSLGQGLEFLIYFQGNSAPDKSGLPSDRFSAERTGGSVSTLTIQRTQQEDSAVYLCASSRGSENTEAFFGQGTRLTVV.

This chain connects TRBV7-2 to TRBJ1-3, with D unresolved. This CDR3 spans 16 amino acids. The germline CDR1 and CDR2 sequences are SGHTA and FQGNSA. V was pared by 1 base and J by 4 bases, with 14 bases between. As DNA, the CDR3 is TGTGCCAGCAGCTTAGACGGGAGCTTGGGGGGAAACACCATATATTTT. It translates to CASSLDGSLGGNTIYF.

The count of this clone is one. V and J are TRBV9 and TRBJ2-2, with 9 bases that match TRBD2. V was clipped by 3 bases and J by 5 bases; unmatched bases: 17. The CDR3 covers 19 residues. Germline V lookup: CDR1 SGDLS, CDR2 YYNGEE. CDR3 sequence: CASSARGASGMGLTGELFF. In DNA form, the CDR3 reads TGTGCCAGCAGCGCTAGGGGCGCTAGCGGGATGGGGCTAACCGGGGAGCTGTTTTTT.

V and J are TRBV19 and TRBJ2-1; D remains ambiguous. Germline V gene sequence: CDR1 LNHDA, CDR2 SQIVND (reference sequence). Trimming stripped 1 base from V and 7 bases from J, with 8 bases between. The CDR3 has 13 residues. CDR3 region: CASSIAPRNEQFF. CDR3 DNA sequence: TGTGCCAGTAGTATAGCCCCTAGGAATGAGCAGTTCTTC.

The rearrangement links TRBV7-3 to TRBJ2-1; 7 nucleotides match TRBD1. The germline V gene encodes CDR1 SGHTA and CDR2 FQGTGA. CDR3 size: 14 residues. Germline trimming cut 0 bases from V and 7 bases from J; bases unmatched to any gene: 3. CDR3 nucleotides: TGTGCCAGCAGCTTAACGGGACAGACTAATGAGCAGTTCTTC. As protein: CASSLTGQTNEQFF.

V is TRBV14 and J is TRBJ2-5; D is perhaps TRBD2 (6 bases). Trimming left V 3 bases short and J 7 bases short, with 12 bases between. Germline V gene sequence: CDR1 SGHDN, CDR2 FVKESK. CDR3 length: 13 residues. Here the CDR3 DNA reads TGTGCCAGCAGCCAGGTTTCAGCGGGGACCCAGTACTTC. Residues: CASSQVSAGTQYF.

This clone has more than one count but fewer than ten. The chain joins TRBV12-5 to TRBJ2-7, with 10 bases that match TRBD2. J lost 5 bases, V lost 0 bases, and 4 bases had no gene match. The germline gives CDR1 LGHNT, CDR2 FRNRAP. This CDR3 spans 15 amino acids. The CDR3 DNA reads as TGTGCTAGTGGTTTGGTACTAGCGGGATCGAACGAGCAGTACTTC. Its translation: CASGLVLAGSNEQYF.

The chain couples TRBV28 to TRBJ1-2, with 8 bases aligning to TRBD1. The length of the CDR3 is 16 residues. The ends lost 5 bases at V and 5 bases at J; junction bases unmatched: 13. Germline V gives CDR1 MDHEN, CDR2 SYDVKM. The CDR3 loop is CASSPTTGEFTYGYTF. CDR3 in DNA: TGTGCCAGCAGTCCGACGACAGGGGAATTCACGTATGGCTACACCTTC.

The rearrangement links TRBV4-3 to TRBJ2-1; 7 nucleotides line up with TRBD2. CDR1 and CDR2 (germline): LGHNA, YSLEER. This CDR3 is built from 16 residues. The V gene end was trimmed by 0 bases and the J gene end by 6 bases; junction bases not matched to a gene: 8. CDR3 in DNA: TGCGCCAGCAGCCAAGATTTGGCGGGGGACCTCAATGAGCAGTTCTTC. It specifies CASSQDLAGDLNEQFF.

The chain uses TRBV6-6 and TRBJ2-1; the match to TRBD2 covers 12 bases. The CDR3 is made up of 16 amino acids. Looked up from germline, CDR1 is MNHNY and CDR2 is SVGAGI (reference sequence). The ends lost 0 bases at V and 5 bases at J; junction bases unmatched: 2. The CDR3 DNA is TGTGCCAGCAGTTACTCACGACTAGCGGGAGACAATGAGCAGTTCTTC. This encodes CASSYSRLAGDNEQFF.

The rearrangement links TRBV7-3 to TRBJ2-3, with D hard to call. This CDR3 has 14 residues. The V end was cut by 1 base, the J end by 4 bases, with 9 bases between. CDR1 is SGHTA and CDR2 is FQGTGA in the germline V gene. In nucleotides, the CDR3 is TGTGCCAGCAGCTTAAATAATGAGCCAGATACGCAGTATTTT. Translated, it gives CASSLNNEPDTQYF.

The V call is TRBV7-6, the J call TRBJ1-6; 8 bases map to TRBD1. Germline CDR1 is SGHVS and CDR2 is FNYEAQ. The CDR3 is 15 residues long. Trimming removed 4 bases from V and 7 bases from J; junction bases left unmatched: 6. The chain's CDR3 is CASSSGQGGNSPLHF. CDR3 bases: TGTGCCAGCAGCTCTGGACAGGGTGGAAATTCACCCCTCCACTTT.

The chain recombines TRBV6-6 with TRBJ2-1, with 7 bases lining up with TRBD1. Germline CDR1 MNHNY, CDR2 SVGAGI (reference sequence). The CDR3 has 15 residues. After removal of 6 bases from V and 8 bases from J, the junction contained 13 bases not matched to a gene. In nucleotides, the CDR3 is TGTGCCAGCAGAGACAGGGAGCGGACCAGCTATGAGCAGTTCTTC. It codes for CASRDRERTSYEQFF.

The V call is TRBV7-2, the J call TRBJ2-7; D is possibly TRBD1 (5 bases). Looked up from germline, CDR1 is SGHTA and CDR2 is FQGNSA. V was clipped by 0 bases and J by 5 bases, with 14 bases between them. The CDR3 extends over 15 amino acids. The CDR3 loop is CASSLAQGSTHEQYF. The CDR3 coding sequence is TGTGCCAGCAGCTTAGCCCAGGGTAGTACCCACGAGCAGTACTTC.

The gene calls are TRBV5-1 and TRBJ2-1; D is undetermined. V was cut by 4 bases and J by 5 bases, with 7 bases left in between. CDR1 and CDR2 (germline): SGHRS, YFSETQ. The CDR3 has 12 residues. The CDR3 loop reads CASSLLNNEQFF. As DNA, the CDR3 is TGCGCCAGCAGCCTCCTAAACAATGAGCAGTTCTTC.

The V gene is TRBV19, the J gene TRBJ1-5, with D uncertain. The CDR3 is 17 amino acids. The germline V gene has CDR1 LNHDA and CDR2 SQIVND (reference sequence). Trimming stripped 1 base from V and 7 bases from J, with 20 bases between. This CDR3 reads CASSIVGAGANGQPQHF. The CDR3 DNA reads TGTGCCAGTAGTATAGTAGGTGCGGGCGCCAATGGCCAGCCCCAGCATTTT.

The chain employs TRBV7-9 and TRBJ1-1; weak D call: TRBD1 (6 bases). CDR3 length: 13 amino acids. Deletions cut 8 bases from V and 6 bases from J, with 16 bases between. The germline V gene encodes CDR1 SEHNR and CDR2 FQNEAQ (reference sequence). Written as DNA, the CDR3 is TGTGCCAGCGGCGGTCAGGGGAGCGCTGAAGCTTTCTTT. The encoded protein is CASGGQGSAEAFF. The full variable domain, completed using reference TRBV7-9 and TRBJ1-1, is DTGVSQNPRHKITKRGQNVTFRCDPISEHNRLYWYRQTLGQGPEFLTYFQNEAQLEKSRLLSDRFSAERPKGSFSTLEIQRTEQGDSAMYLCASGGQGSAEAFFGQGTRLTVV.

In regard to this clone: A junction end diverges from the germline sequence, so it may reflect a read error. This chain uses TRBV7-8 with TRBJ2-4; 10 bases match TRBD2. This CDR3 is built from 13 residues. Germline V CDR1 and CDR2: SGHVS, FQNEAQ. This CDR3 is CTSSLAGGNIQYF. CDR3 DNA sequence: TGTACCAGCAGCTTAGCGGGGGGAAACATTCAGTACTTC.

The chain recombines TRBV7-9 with TRBJ2-5; 8 positions match TRBD1. The J call may be incorrect, as the DNA end agrees better with TRBJ2-7. Germline values: CDR1 SEHNR, CDR2 FQNEAQ (reference sequence). This CDR3 is built from 18 residues. The CDR3 nucleotides are TGTGCCAGCAGCTCACCATTACTCTCCGGGACAGGAAGGTACGAGCAGTACTTC. It translates to CASSSPLLSGTGRYEQYF.

V gene TRBV6-1 combines with J gene TRBJ2-2; 13 bases fit TRBD2. The V gene end was trimmed by 7 bases and the J gene end by 4 bases; junction bases not matched to a gene: 3. This CDR3 is built from 15 residues. Germline-derived CDR1 and CDR2 are MNHNS and SASEGT. Written as DNA, the CDR3 is TGTGCCAGCACAGGACTAGCGGGAGTCACCGGGGAGCTGTTTTTT. Residues: CASTGLAGVTGELFF.

This clone was counted a single time. The rearrangement uses TRBV5-4 and TRBJ2-2; possible D gene TRBD1, 6 bases. The V gene's germline CDR1 is SGHNT and CDR2 YYREEE (reference sequence). Deletions cut 2 bases from V and 4 bases from J, with 12 bases between. The CDR3 covers 15 residues. CDR3 loop: CASSLPGHSTGELFF. The CDR3 coding sequence is TGTGCCAGCAGCTTACCGGGACACAGCACCGGGGAGCTGTTTTTT.

The chain has TRBV10-1 and TRBJ2-7, with D uncertain. Trimming stripped 0 bases from V and 4 bases from J, with 4 bases between. Germline assignment: CDR1 WNHNN and CDR2 SYGVQD (reference sequence). This CDR3 is 12 amino acids long. The CDR3 nucleotides are TGCGCCAGCAGTGAGTCCCAATACGAGCAGTACTTC. Translation gives CASSESQYEQYF.

The chain couples TRBV6-5 to TRBJ2-4, with TRBD2 identical over 9 bases. This CDR3 has 14 residues. J gave up 6 bases and V 5 bases, and 5 bases lay outside the gene matches. Germline-derived CDR1 and CDR2 are MNHEY and SVGAGI. The CDR3 is CASSPTSGRNIQYF. CDR3 DNA sequence: TGTGCCAGCAGTCCTACTAGCGGGCGAAACATTCAGTACTTC.

The chain has TRBV4-1 and TRBJ1-2; D is unresolved. This CDR3 comprises 13 residues. The germline V gene has CDR1 MGHRA and CDR2 YSYEKL. V dropped 2 bases and J dropped 8 bases, with 12 bases sitting between them. CDR3 DNA sequence: TGCGCCAGCAGCCAATCCGGATTCAGGGGCTACACCTTC. Amino acid sequence: CASSQSGFRGYTF.

The rearrangement uses TRBV30 and TRBJ2-7, with a possible D match to TRBD2 (5 bases). This CDR3 comprises 12 residues. Germline CDR1 is GTSNPN and CDR2 is SVGIG (reference sequence). V lost 0 bases to trimming and J lost 9 bases, with 12 bases between them. CDR3 bases: TGTGCCTGGAGTGTCTGGTCGGCGGGGCAGTACTTC. Translating gives CAWSVWSAGQYF.

This rearrangement joins TRBV19 to TRBJ1-1; perhaps TRBD1 as D (5 bases). V was cut by 7 bases and J by 6 bases, with 15 bases left in between. The CDR3 is 13 amino acids. Germline-derived CDR1 and CDR2 are LNHDA and SQIVND (reference sequence). This chain's CDR3 is CASKHPGEAEAFF. The CDR3, as DNA: TGTGCCAGTAAACACCCGGGGGAAGCTGAAGCTTTCTTT.

The V gene is TRBV7-9, the J gene TRBJ2-7, with 8 nucleotides matching TRBD1. The CDR3 runs to 16 residues. The ends lost 3 bases at V and 0 bases at J; junction bases unmatched: 7. Germline CDR1 reads SEHNR; CDR2 reads FQNEAQ (reference sequence). The CDR3 is CASSFRTGTSSYEQYF. The CDR3 DNA follows: TGTGCCAGCAGCTTCCGGACAGGGACCTCCTCCTACGAGCAGTACTTC.